The next 21 T cell receptor beta chains were all read from a single sample in a study of T cell responses to AZD1222 COVID-19 vaccine (dated by TCRdb to about 2021). The time point label on this specimen signifies: baseline before first vaccination. Library prep was done by the immunoSEQ multiplex PCR assay. This immuneACCESS table, as held by TCRdb, lists in-frame sequences with V and J called but not all clones. Of the missing ones, under half trace to an unresolved V gene in checked studies; the others have no known cause. The sample yields about 100,000 clones; about nine tenths were counted once. In total, the top ten clones hold 3.5% to 5% of the sample. The source was peripheral blood, collected on day 0 of AZD1222 vaccination. The receptor set was obtained from an adult in good health.

This clone is a singleton in its sample. The chain has TRBV5-4 and TRBJ2-7, with 10 positions matching TRBD2. The CDR3 loop spans 15 amino acids. V lost 0 bases and J lost 2; bases outside the gene matches: 2. Germline values: CDR1 SGHNT, CDR2 YYREEE (reference sequence). The CDR3 is CASSLAGLAAYEQYF. Written as DNA, the CDR3 is TGTGCCAGCAGCTTGGCCGGACTAGCGGCCTACGAGCAGTACTTC.

CDR3 amino acids: CASSHRWNTEAFF. CDR3 DNA: TGTGCCAGCAGTCATCGGTGGAACACTGAAGCTTTCTTT. The J gene is TRBJ1-1, the V gene TRBV6-6; D is ambiguous. The CDR3 length is 13 residues. The germline V and J ends were trimmed by 5 bases and 1 base, with 8 bases remaining between them. Per germline, CDR1 MNHNY and CDR2 SVGAGI (reference sequence).

J is TRBJ2-7 and V is TRBV19; D tentatively reads TRBD1 or TRBD2 (6 bases each). Trimming took 6 bases from V and 2 from J, leaving 17 bases between them. Germline loops: CDR1 LNHDA, CDR2 SQIVND (reference sequence). The CDR3 covers 15 residues. The DNA for the CDR3 is TGTGCCAGTAGAGGACCCGGGGGCCTCACCTACGAGCAGTACTTC. It codes for CASRGPGGLTYEQYF.

The chain carries TRBV18 and TRBJ2-7, with no clear D. CDR1 and CDR2 (germline): KGHSH, LQKENI. There are 14 residues in the CDR3. V shed 0 bases and J shed 0 bases, with 6 bases lying between them. CDR3 bases: TGTGCCAGCTCACCACCGGCTAACTCCTACGAGCAGTACTTC. Its protein product is CASSPPANSYEQYF.

The rearrangement links TRBV27 to TRBJ2-1; a possible D gene is TRBD2 (6 bases). The CDR3 runs to 16 residues. Germline CDR1 is MNHEY and CDR2 is SMNVEV (reference sequence). Trimming removed 3 bases from V and 1 base from J, with 13 bases in between. CDR3 in DNA: TGTGCCAGCAGTTTGTCCGGTCGGGGGTCCTACAATGAGCAGTTCTTC. Amino acids: CASSLSGRGSYNEQFF.

The chain is built from TRBV5-4 and TRBJ1-4; possibly TRBD1 for D (6 bases). The CDR3 contains 14 residues. Germline lookup yields CDR1 SGHNT and CDR2 YYREEE (reference sequence). Trimming stripped 0 bases from V and 6 bases from J, with 9 bases between. CDR3 region: CASSLAGVDEKLFF. Written as DNA, the CDR3 is TGTGCCAGCAGCTTGGCAGGGGTTGATGAAAAACTGTTTTTT.

The gene calls are TRBV29-1 and TRBJ2-7; D gene ambiguous. Germline CDR1 SQVTM, CDR2 ANQGSEA. The V end lost 5 bases, the J end lost 3 bases, and 14 bases lay between the germline ends. The CDR3 covers 13 residues. The CDR3 reads CSVKIRAGYEQYF. For the CDR3, the DNA is TGCAGCGTTAAGATCCGGGCCGGCTACGAGCAGTACTTC.

The chain uses TRBV4-1 and TRBJ1-4, with TRBD1 as a possible D gene (5 bases). The CDR3 sequence is 17 residues long. Germline CDR1 reads MGHRA; CDR2 reads YSYEKL. V lost 1 base and J 8 bases, leaving 20 bases between the germline ends. The CDR3, as DNA: TGCGCCAGCAGCCAAGCAGCCCTCTCCGGGGCGGACGAAAAACTGTTTTTT. Its protein is CASSQAALSGADEKLFF.

The chain combines TRBV6-4 with TRBJ2-1; possibly TRBD2 for D (6 bases). Germline CDR1 is MRHNA and CDR2 is SNTAGT. V dropped 2 bases and J dropped 3 bases, with 14 bases sitting between them. The CDR3 is 16 residues long. The CDR3 coding sequence is TGTGCCAGCAGTGACACCGGGACTCCTAACTACAATGAGCAGTTCTTC. It encodes CASSDTGTPNYNEQFF.

The rearrangement links TRBV9 to TRBJ1-2; perhaps TRBD1 as D (6 bases). Trimming stripped 0 bases from V and 4 bases from J, with 10 bases between. The length of the CDR3 is 14 residues. From germline, CDR1 is SGDLS and CDR2 YYNGEE. CDR3 amino acids: CASSVGGGSYGYTF. CDR3 sequence (DNA): TGTGCCAGCAGCGTAGGAGGGGGGAGCTATGGCTACACCTTC.

The chain uses TRBV7-8 and TRBJ2-2, with 10 nucleotides matching TRBD2. CDR1 and CDR2 from the germline V gene are SGHVS and FQNEAQ. Trimming took 2 bases from V and 3 from J; bases not matched to a gene: 6. The CDR3 loop spans 17 amino acids. The CDR3 sequence is CASSLTRTSGYTGELFF. The DNA of the CDR3 is TGTGCCAGCAGCTTAACCAGGACTAGCGGCTACACCGGGGAGCTGTTTTTT.

V usage is TRBV4-2 and J usage is TRBJ1-3, with 9 nucleotides matching TRBD1. V lost 2 bases and J lost 3; bases outside the gene matches: 5. The CDR3 contains 16 residues. The germline V gene encodes CDR1 LGHNA and CDR2 YNFKEQ. The CDR3, as DNA: TGTGCCAGCAGCCAAAAGGACAGGGGAGGTGGAAACACCATATATTTT. It translates to CASSQKDRGGGNTIYF.

This clone was seen a handful of times. The CDR3 region is CAWSVLDRELNYGYTF. The DNA of the CDR3 is TGTGCCTGGAGTGTTTTGGACCGCGAATTAAACTATGGCTACACCTTC. The chain couples TRBV30 to TRBJ1-2; D is unresolved. The germline V and J ends were trimmed by 0 bases and 2 bases, with 16 bases remaining between them. From germline, CDR1 is GTSNPN and CDR2 SVGIG (reference sequence). This CDR3 spans 16 amino acids.

V gene TRBV11-2 combines with J gene TRBJ1-1; a possible D gene is TRBD1 (6 bases). V was trimmed by 4 bases and J by 0 bases, leaving 15 bases between them. Germline V lookup: CDR1 SGHAT, CDR2 FQNNGV. This CDR3 has 16 residues. The CDR3 reads CASSSVGGLMNTEAFF. As DNA, the CDR3 is TGTGCCAGCAGCTCCGTGGGGGGGCTCATGAACACTGAAGCTTTCTTT. The complete variable domain, with remaining parts taken from reference TRBV11-2 and TRBJ1-1, reads EAGVAQSPRYKIIEKRQSVAFWCNPISGHATLYWYQQILGQGPKLLIQFQNNGVVDDSQLPKDRFSAERLKGVDSTLKIQPAKLEDSAVYLCASSSVGGLMNTEAFFGQGTRLTVV.

This rearrangement joins TRBV27 to TRBJ1-5; 7 bases align to TRBD1. The CDR3 has 14 residues. Unmatched junction bases numbered 4, after V lost 5 bases and J lost 3 bases. Germline CDR1 MNHEY, CDR2 SMNVEV (reference sequence). CDR3 amino acids: CASSPGGTNQPQHF. As DNA, the CDR3 is TGTGCCAGCAGTCCAGGGGGGACCAATCAGCCCCAGCATTTT.

Worth noting for this clone: The same CDR3 also results from other DNA sequences found in this sample. The chain has TRBV28 and TRBJ2-7, with D tentatively TRBD1 or TRBD2 (5 bases each). The V end was cut by 3 bases, the J end by 3 bases, with 9 bases between. CDR3 size: 13 residues. Germline V CDR1 and CDR2: MDHEN, SYDVKM. CDR3 nucleotides: TGTGCCAGCAGTTTGGGGACGTTCTACGAGCAGTACTTC. It specifies CASSLGTFYEQYF.

This clone was picked up a small number of times. As DNA, the CDR3 is TGCGCCAGCAGCCCCGGCGTCCAGAGCTCCTATAATTCACCCCTCCACTTT. Its protein product is CASSPGVQSSYNSPLHF. This chain links TRBV4-3 with TRBJ1-6; the D is unclear. The germline V and J ends were trimmed by 4 bases and 0 bases, with 13 bases remaining between them. The CDR3 extends over 17 amino acids. The V gene's germline CDR1 is LGHNA and CDR2 YSLEER.

This chain links TRBV19 with TRBJ1-1; no reliable D call. This CDR3 comprises 15 residues. Trimming pared 3 bases from V and 2 bases from J, leaving 13 bases between. Germline lookup yields CDR1 LNHDA and CDR2 SQIVND (reference sequence). The CDR3 protein is CASSILRTVNTEAFF. The CDR3 nucleotides read TGTGCCAGTAGTATTTTAAGGACGGTCAACACTGAAGCTTTCTTT.

The rearrangement uses TRBV19 and TRBJ2-1; D might be TRBD2 (6 bases). The CDR3 totals 12 residues. Trimming removed 7 bases at V and 9 bases at J, with 13 bases between. The germline CDR1 and CDR2 sequences are LNHDA and SQIVND (reference sequence). CDR3 region: CASTQSGFEQFF. CDR3 nucleotides: TGTGCCAGTACCCAAAGCGGGTTTGAGCAGTTCTTC.

The CDR3 nucleotides read TGTGCCAGCAGGACTCCTTCCGAGCAGTACTTC. This translates into CASRTPSEQYF. The chain has TRBV2 and TRBJ2-7; D gene unclear. Germline values: CDR1 SNHLY, CDR2 FYNNEI. V lost 6 bases and J lost 6, with 9 bases in between. The CDR3 is 11 residues long.

The gene calls are TRBV29-1 and TRBJ2-7; D is undetermined. This CDR3 has 13 residues. Germline values: CDR1 SQVTM, CDR2 ANQGSEA. V lost 0 bases to trimming and J lost 3 bases, with 9 bases between them. CDR3 in amino acids: CSVEDLGGYEQYF. The CDR3 DNA reads as TGCAGCGTTGAAGATCTTGGCGGCTACGAGCAGTACTTC.